Shown below are 20 T cell receptor beta chains from a single sample sequenced in a study of CD8 T cells in Susac syndrome. The RNA input was about 0.5 to 1 ug, and it was reverse transcribed with random hexamers. TCRdb re-called the immunoSEQ multiplex PCR reads with MiXCR, one entry per CDR3 protein. The sample shows about 240,000 distinct CDR3 sequences, about 95% of them seen only once. The sequencing sample was made of CD4+ T cells from PBMCs. These receptor sequences come from a human donor with Susac syndrome.

This chain joins TRBV4-1 and TRBJ2-5; 8 nucleotides match TRBD1. V was pared by 3 bases and J by 0 bases, with 6 bases of the junction left unmatched. This CDR3 is built from 16 residues. Germline-derived CDR1 and CDR2 are MGHRA and YSYEKL. CDR3 nucleotides: TGCGCCAGCAGCCAGGGGACAGGCCGGTACCAAGAGACCCAGTACTTC. Its protein product is CASSQGTGRYQETQYF.

This chain links TRBV29-1 with TRBJ1-1; D not certain. Germline CDR1 reads SQVTM; CDR2 reads ANQGSEA. V lost 4 bases, J lost 1 base, and 10 bases lay in between. This CDR3 is 13 amino acids long. The CDR3 DNA is TGCAGCGTTGGGCGGACTGCGAACACTGAAGCTTTCTTT. It is translated as CSVGRTANTEAFF. Filled out from reference TRBV29-1 and TRBJ1-1, the complete variable domain reads SAVISQKPSRDICQRGTSLTIQCQVDSQVTMMFWYRQQPGQSLTLIATANQGSEATYESGFVIDKFPISRPNLTFSTLTVSNMSPEDSSIYLCSVGRTANTEAFFGQGTRLTVV.

The chain is built from TRBV15 and TRBJ2-7, with D tentatively TRBD2 (5 bases). CDR3 length: 15 amino acids. V was pared by 5 bases and J by 5 bases, with 19 bases between. Germline V CDR1 and CDR2: LNHNV, YYDKDF (reference sequence). Here the CDR3 reads CATSLRRGDFDEQYF. The CDR3 DNA sequence: TGTGCCACCAGCCTGCGCCGGGGAGACTTTGACGAGCAGTACTTC.

This clonotype was recorded only once. V is TRBV2 and J is TRBJ1-1, with a possible D match to TRBD1 (5 bases). This CDR3 has 14 residues. Per germline, CDR1 SNHLY and CDR2 FYNNEI. V was cut by 10 bases and J by 1 base, with 16 bases left in between. The CDR3 here is CAKQIPGTNTEAFF. The CDR3 nucleotides are TGTGCCAAGCAAATACCTGGGACGAACACTGAAGCTTTCTTT.

This rearrangement joins TRBV20-1 to TRBJ2-5, with D possibly matching TRBD2 (5 bases). The CDR3 sequence is 15 residues long. The germline V gene has CDR1 DFQATT and CDR2 SNEGSKA (reference sequence). V gave up 0 bases and J gave up 1 base, with 12 bases separating them. Written as DNA, the CDR3 is TGCAGTGCTAGAGACACACGGGAACGCCAAGAGACCCAGTACTTC. It is translated as CSARDTRERQETQYF.

The gene calls are TRBV3-1 and TRBJ1-5, with D perhaps TRBD1 (5 bases). Germline V gene data show CDR1 as LGHDT and CDR2 as YNNKEL (reference sequence). CDR3 length: 14 amino acids. The V and J ends lost 6 bases and 1 base respectively, with 10 bases between them. Written as DNA, the CDR3 is TGTGCCAGCAGTGCACCAGGGAGCAATCAGCCCCAGCATTTT. It yields the protein CASSAPGSNQPQHF.

This clonotype was observed once. The chain has TRBV6-2 or TRBV6-3 and TRBJ1-5; maybe TRBD1 (5 bases). This CDR3 has 17 residues. Germline CDR1 MNHEY, CDR2 SVGEGT. V was pared by 5 bases and J by 0 bases, with 17 bases between. CDR3 DNA sequence: TGTGCCAGCAGTCCGGGACGGACCCTCTATAGCAATCAGCCCCAGCATTTT. Its translation is CASSPGRTLYSNQPQHF.

The CDR3 nucleotides read TGTGCCAGCAGCTTGGGTGCTGCGGGGGGCTACGAGCAGTACTTC. This gives the protein CASSLGAAGGYEQYF. This rearrangement joins TRBV5-4 to TRBJ2-7; the match to TRBD2 covers 8 bases. The CDR3 covers 15 residues. Trimming at V came to 0 bases and at J to 3 bases, leaving 5 bases not matched to a gene. Per the germline V gene, CDR1 is SGHNT and CDR2 is YYREEE (reference sequence).

For the CDR3, the DNA is TGTGCCAGCAGCTTGAGAACAGCTTTTACCTCTGGAAACACCATATATTTT. The encoded protein is CASSLRTAFTSGNTIYF. V is TRBV7-9 and J is TRBJ1-3; D is ambiguous. The germline V gene has CDR1 SEHNR and CDR2 FQNEAQ (reference sequence). V lost 3 bases and J lost 0, with 15 bases in between. The CDR3 consists of 17 residues.

This sequence joins TRBV9 and TRBJ2-1; 10 bases are shared with TRBD2. Germline-derived CDR1 and CDR2 are SGDLS and YYNGEE. The length of the CDR3 is 15 residues. The J segment lost 6 bases and the V segment lost 6 bases, leaving 9 bases of the junction unmatched. The CDR3 nucleotides read TGTGCCAGCACCCTAGCGGGAGTTGGCGGCAATGAGCAGTTCTTC. Translating gives CASTLAGVGGNEQFF.

The genes are TRBV4-1 and TRBJ2-3, with TRBD1 identical over 9 bases. The germline gives CDR1 MGHRA, CDR2 YSYEKL. The CDR3 totals 15 residues. Unmatched junction bases numbered 4, after V lost 4 bases and J lost 2 bases. Written as DNA, the CDR3 is TGCGCCAGCAGCCCAAGACAGGGGGACACAGATACGCAGTATTTT. This gives the protein CASSPRQGDTDTQYF.

This sequence joins TRBV5-8 and TRBJ1-5; the match to TRBD1 covers 7 bases. This CDR3 contains 16 residues. CDR1 is SGHTS and CDR2 is YDEGEE in the germline V gene. V shed 5 bases, J shed 4 bases, and the junction held 12 bases outside the gene matches. The CDR3 spells CASRTQGRQVNQPQHF. The CDR3 DNA reads as TGTGCCAGCAGGACACAGGGGAGGCAGGTTAATCAGCCCCAGCATTTT.

The J gene is TRBJ2-7, the V gene TRBV5-4, with 10 bases matching TRBD2. CDR1 SGHNT and CDR2 YYREEE come from the germline V gene (reference sequence). V lost 4 bases and J lost 4; bases outside the gene matches: 8. The CDR3 extends over 15 amino acids. CDR3 bases: TGTGCCAGCAGCCCACGGACTAGCGGAACATACGAGCAGTACTTC. Encoded protein: CASSPRTSGTYEQYF.

The chain uses TRBV14 and TRBJ2-2, with 10 bases that match TRBD2. The CDR3 contains 19 residues. Germline V gene sequence: CDR1 SGHDN, CDR2 FVKESK. V trimming: 3 bases; J trimming: 3 bases; junction bases outside the gene matches: 13. CDR3 nucleotides: TGTGCCAGCAGCCAGATACCGAAGCGGCTAGCGGGAGACACCGGGGAGCTGTTTTTT. It translates to CASSQIPKRLAGDTGELFF.

The chain joins TRBV20-1 to TRBJ2-3, with D unresolved. The V end lost 4 bases, the J end lost 1 base, and 9 bases lay between the germline ends. Germline V gene sequence: CDR1 DFQATT, CDR2 SNEGSKA (reference sequence). The CDR3 sequence is 13 residues long. This CDR3 is CSAKVPGTDTQYF. For the CDR3, the DNA is TGCAGTGCTAAGGTTCCCGGCACAGATACGCAGTATTTT.

This chain uses TRBV4-1 with TRBJ1-3; the match to TRBD1 covers 7 bases. The CDR3 totals 14 residues. Per germline, CDR1 MGHRA and CDR2 YSYEKL. The V gene end was trimmed by 5 bases and the J gene end by 2 bases; junction bases not matched to a gene: 3. The chain's CDR3 is CASSITGAGNTIYF. CDR3 DNA: TGCGCCAGCAGCATAACAGGGGCTGGAAACACCATATATTTT.

J is TRBJ2-7 and V is TRBV28; no reliable D call. Between the trimmed V and J ends, which lost 10 bases and 1 base, there was a span of 5 bases. Germline assignment: CDR1 MDHEN and CDR2 SYDVKM. This CDR3 is built from 10 residues. In DNA, the CDR3 is TGTGCCACTCGTTCCTACGAGCAGTACTTC. Amino acids: CATRSYEQYF.

The V and J genes are TRBV30 and TRBJ1-1; a possible D gene is TRBD1 (6 bases). V was pared by 3 bases and J by 4 bases, with 15 bases between. The CDR3 totals 14 residues. CDR1 GTSNPN and CDR2 SVGIG come from the germline V gene (reference sequence). DNA for the CDR3: TGTGCCTGGAGCTCCTTGGGGGCAGGCACTGAAGCTTTCTTT. It yields the protein CAWSSLGAGTEAFF.

V gene TRBV2 combines with J gene TRBJ1-2; D is unclear. Germline V gene lookup returns CDR1 SNHLY and CDR2 FYNNEI. V lost 4 bases to trimming and J lost 4 bases, with 13 bases between them. This CDR3 region has 14 residues. The CDR3 DNA reads as TGTGCCAGCAGTGCAGCGTGGGGTGTCTATGGCTACACCTTC. This sequence encodes CASSAAWGVYGYTF.

The chain is built from TRBV11-2 and TRBJ2-1, with D tentatively TRBD1 (5 bases). Germline CDR1 reads SGHAT; CDR2 reads FQNNGV. The CDR3 spans 13 residues. V lost 5 bases to trimming and J lost 6 bases, with 11 bases between them. DNA of the CDR3: TGTGCCAGCAGCCCTCAGGGTAGCAATGAGCAGTTCTTC. This gives the protein CASSPQGSNEQFF. Full variable domain (outside the CDR3, taken from reference TRBV11-2 and TRBJ2-1): EAGVAQSPRYKIIEKRQSVAFWCNPISGHATLYWYQQILGQGPKLLIQFQNNGVVDDSQLPKDRFSAERLKGVDSTLKIQPAKLEDSAVYLCASSPQGSNEQFFGPGTRLTVL.